This T cell receptor (beta chain) was recorded in a study of cytomegalovirus exposure and HLA in healthy donors. Study at large: Ancestry clustering placed roughly four fifths of over 300 genotyped donors in the Caucasian-associated cluster. General observations from the study: Certain sequence variants were highly shared and formed a cluster, and this cluster was likely a sequencing artifact. CMV antigen specificity was confirmed in vitro for a few CMV-associated chains. Earlier findings revealed that most TCR beta V segments proved productive either about 87% or about 30% of the time.

With 2 bases clipped from V and 4 bases from J, the junction kept 0 bases outside the gene matches. Looked up from germline, CDR1 is SQVTM and CDR2 is ANQGSEA. This CDR3 spans 12 amino acids. The PCR ran on 60 Vbeta and 13 Jbeta primers. Some clones are missing from TCRdb's copy, which holds only in-frame ones; the method was immunoSEQ multiplex PCR. The table lists 93,000 or so clones, approximately 66% of them singletons, with roughly 3.3% in the top ten. A note on this clone: Its matching antigen is unknown.

This chain connects TRBV29-1 to TRBJ2-7, with TRBD2 matching over 9 bases. This receptor was identified in a woman in her fifties or sixties in good health and CMV-seronegative. The sequenced material came from PBMCs. In DNA, the CDR3 is TGCAGCGTTGAACTAGCGGGGTACGAGCAGTACTTC. Translation gives CSVELAGYEQYF.